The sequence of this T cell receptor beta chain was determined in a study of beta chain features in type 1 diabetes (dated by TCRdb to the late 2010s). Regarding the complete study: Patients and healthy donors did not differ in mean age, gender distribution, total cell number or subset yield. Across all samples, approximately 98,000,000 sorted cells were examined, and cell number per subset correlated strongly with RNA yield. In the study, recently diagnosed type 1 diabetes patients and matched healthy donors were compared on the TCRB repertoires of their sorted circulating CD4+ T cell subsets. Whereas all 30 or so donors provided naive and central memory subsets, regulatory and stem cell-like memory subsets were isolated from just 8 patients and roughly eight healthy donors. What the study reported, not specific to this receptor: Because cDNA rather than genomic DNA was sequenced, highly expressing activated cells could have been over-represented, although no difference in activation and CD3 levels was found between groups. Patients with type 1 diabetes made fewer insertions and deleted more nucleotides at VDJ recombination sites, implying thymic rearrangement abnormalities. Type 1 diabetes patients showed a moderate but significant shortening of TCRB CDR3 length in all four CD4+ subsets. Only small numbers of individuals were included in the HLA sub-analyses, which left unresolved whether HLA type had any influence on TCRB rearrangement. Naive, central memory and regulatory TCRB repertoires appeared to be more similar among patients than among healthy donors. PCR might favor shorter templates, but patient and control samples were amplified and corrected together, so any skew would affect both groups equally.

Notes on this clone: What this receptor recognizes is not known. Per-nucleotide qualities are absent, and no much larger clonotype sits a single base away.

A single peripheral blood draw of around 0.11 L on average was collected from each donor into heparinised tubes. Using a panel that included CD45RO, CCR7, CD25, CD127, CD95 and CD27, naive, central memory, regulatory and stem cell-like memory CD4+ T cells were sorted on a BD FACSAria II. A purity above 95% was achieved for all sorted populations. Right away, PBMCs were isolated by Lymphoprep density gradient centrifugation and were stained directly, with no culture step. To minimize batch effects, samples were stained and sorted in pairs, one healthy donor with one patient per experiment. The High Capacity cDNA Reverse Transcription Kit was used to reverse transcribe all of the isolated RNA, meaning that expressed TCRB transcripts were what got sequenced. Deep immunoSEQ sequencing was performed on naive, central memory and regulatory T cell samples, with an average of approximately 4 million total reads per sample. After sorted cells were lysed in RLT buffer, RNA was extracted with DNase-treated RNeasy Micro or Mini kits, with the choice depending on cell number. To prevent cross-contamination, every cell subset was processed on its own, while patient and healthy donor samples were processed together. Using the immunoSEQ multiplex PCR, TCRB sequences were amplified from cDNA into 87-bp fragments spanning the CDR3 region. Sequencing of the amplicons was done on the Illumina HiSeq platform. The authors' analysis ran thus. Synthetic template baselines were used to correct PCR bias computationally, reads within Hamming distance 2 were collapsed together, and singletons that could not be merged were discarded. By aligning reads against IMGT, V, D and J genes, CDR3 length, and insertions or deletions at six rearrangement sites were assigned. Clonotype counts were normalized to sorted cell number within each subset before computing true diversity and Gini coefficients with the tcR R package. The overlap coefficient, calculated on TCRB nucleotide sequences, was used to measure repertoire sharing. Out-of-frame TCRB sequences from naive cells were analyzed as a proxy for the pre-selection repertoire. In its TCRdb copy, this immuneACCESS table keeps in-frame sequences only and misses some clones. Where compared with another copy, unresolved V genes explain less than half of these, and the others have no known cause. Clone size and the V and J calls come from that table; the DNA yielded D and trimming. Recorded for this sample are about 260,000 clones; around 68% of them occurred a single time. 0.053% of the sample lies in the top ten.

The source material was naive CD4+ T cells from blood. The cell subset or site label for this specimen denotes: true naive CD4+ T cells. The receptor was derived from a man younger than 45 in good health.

The nucleotide sequence is given as TGTGCCAGCAGCGAGGGGAGGGCCAGCAATCAGCCCCAGCATTTT. This gives the protein CASSEGRASNQPQHF. This receptor chain uses TRBV2 and TRBJ1-5; a weak D assignment points to TRBD1 (5 bases agree). The germline ends are 13 bases apart after V is trimmed by 6 bases and J by 1 base. For CDR1 and CDR2, the germline V gene lists SNHLY and FYNNEI. Spanning cysteine to phenylalanine, the CDR3 consists of 15 amino acids. Only CDR3 DNA is held: 45 bases, read in frame from base 1.